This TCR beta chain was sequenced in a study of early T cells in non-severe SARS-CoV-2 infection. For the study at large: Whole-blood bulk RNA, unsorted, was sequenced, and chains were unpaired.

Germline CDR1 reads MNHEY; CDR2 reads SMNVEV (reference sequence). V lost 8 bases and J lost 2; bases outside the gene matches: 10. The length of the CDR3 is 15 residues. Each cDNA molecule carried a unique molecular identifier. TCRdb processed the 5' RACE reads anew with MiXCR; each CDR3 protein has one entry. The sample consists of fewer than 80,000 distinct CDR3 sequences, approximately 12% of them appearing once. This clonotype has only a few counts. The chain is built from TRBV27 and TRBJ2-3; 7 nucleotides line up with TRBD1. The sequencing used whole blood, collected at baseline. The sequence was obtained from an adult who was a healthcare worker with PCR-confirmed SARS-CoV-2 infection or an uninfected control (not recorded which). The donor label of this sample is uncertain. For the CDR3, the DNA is TGTGCCAGCCTGGCAGGGGGATCTTTCACAGATACGCAGTATTTT. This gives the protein CASLAGGSFTDTQYF.